The 32 T cell receptor beta chains below all came from one sample that was sequenced in a study of glioma-infiltrating T cells after dendritic cell vaccination. Libraries were prepared by immunoSEQ multiplex PCR; TCRdb keeps only in-frame clonotypes and omits some of them. The sample consists of more than 30,000 clones, roughly 90% of them appearing once. Sequences were derived from blood, sampled before dendritic cell vaccination. The receptors stem from a human donor with glioblastoma.

The V call is TRBV2, the J call TRBJ1-1, with no clear D. CDR3 length: 13 amino acids. The germline V gene encodes CDR1 SNHLY and CDR2 FYNNEI. Trimming shortened V by 7 bases and J by 6 bases, and 15 bases separated the two germline ends. CDR3 sequence reads: CASTSQGLAEAFF. Written as DNA, the CDR3 is TGTGCCAGCACTAGCCAAGGGCTGGCTGAAGCTTTCTTT.

The chain employs TRBV4-1 and TRBJ1-1, with 7 bases lining up with TRBD1. The germline CDR1 and CDR2 sequences are MGHRA and YSYEKL. This CDR3 has 15 residues. J was trimmed by 3 bases and V by 0 bases; bases with no gene match: 4. CDR3 protein: CASSQEPTGYTEAFF. The CDR3 DNA reads TGCGCCAGCAGCCAAGAGCCGACAGGGTACACTGAAGCTTTCTTT.

J is TRBJ2-5 and V is TRBV7-8; D may be TRBD2 (5 bases). The CDR3 covers 14 residues. V lost 1 base and J 5 bases, leaving 11 bases between the germline ends. Germline assignment: CDR1 SGHVS and CDR2 FQNEAQ. DNA of the CDR3: TGTGCCAGCAGCTTAGACTTCAGGAGGGAGACCCAGTACTTC. It yields the protein CASSLDFRRETQYF.

This chain joins TRBV7-9 and TRBJ1-1; no firm D call. Germline lookup yields CDR1 SEHNR and CDR2 FQNEAQ (reference sequence). The CDR3 spans 14 residues. Trimming removed 5 bases from V and 5 bases from J, with 15 bases in between. The CDR3 here is CASSLLEFRTEAFF. Written as DNA, the CDR3 is TGTGCCAGCAGCCTGTTGGAGTTTCGGACTGAAGCTTTCTTT.

V usage is TRBV9 and J usage is TRBJ2-7, with 8 bases aligning to TRBD1. CDR1 is SGDLS, CDR2 YYNGEE, per germline. CDR3 length: 17 amino acids. V lost 4 bases, J lost 0 bases, and 12 bases stayed unmatched. The chain's CDR3 is CASSPTGTGRGSYEQYF. In DNA, the CDR3 is TGTGCCAGCAGCCCGACCGGGACAGGACGTGGCTCCTACGAGCAGTACTTC.

This sequence joins TRBV18 and TRBJ1-1, with TRBD1 matching 8 bases. Looked up from germline, CDR1 is KGHSH and CDR2 is LQKENI. The trim removed 1 base at V and 1 base at J, leaving 2 bases unmatched. The CDR3 is 15 residues long. The CDR3 loop is CASSPRTGQNTEAFF. The CDR3, as DNA: TGTGCCAGCTCACCACGGACAGGGCAGAACACTGAAGCTTTCTTT.

The chain has TRBV5-1 and TRBJ1-2; D unclear. The V gene's germline CDR1 is SGHRS and CDR2 YFSETQ. V was cut by 3 bases and J by 7 bases, with 13 bases left in between. This CDR3 has 13 residues. The CDR3 bases are TGCGCCAGCAGCTCGTCTGGGTCGGGTGGCTACACCTTC. It translates to CASSSSGSGGYTF.

J is TRBJ1-3 and V is TRBV7-8; 9 nucleotides align to TRBD1. Germline V lookup: CDR1 SGHVS, CDR2 FQNEAQ. V dropped 3 bases and J dropped 2; count of bases not matched to a gene: 8. This CDR3 is built from 17 residues. CDR3 in amino acids: CASSFLRTGAPGNTIYF. CDR3 in DNA: TGTGCCAGCAGCTTTCTACGGACAGGGGCTCCTGGAAACACCATATATTTT.

V and J are TRBV6-1 and TRBJ2-5, with 8 bases lining up with TRBD2. Germline values: CDR1 MNHNS, CDR2 SASEGT. This CDR3 is 12 amino acids long. V was clipped by 6 bases and J by 7 bases; unmatched bases: 4. This chain's CDR3 is CASSIAGGTQYF. For the CDR3, the DNA is TGTGCCAGCAGCATCGCGGGGGGGACCCAGTACTTC.

This clone came up a few times. This chain joins TRBV29-1 and TRBJ2-2, with D possibly matching TRBD1 (6 bases). Germline loops: CDR1 SQVTM, CDR2 ANQGSEA. With 6 bases removed from V and 2 bases from J, the gap between germline ends came to 13 bases. The CDR3 has 14 amino acids. CDR3 sequence (DNA): TGCAGCGTGACCGGGACAAGTAACACCGGGGAGCTGTTTTTT. Its protein is CSVTGTSNTGELFF.

The chain carries TRBV6-5 and TRBJ1-5; D is perhaps TRBD1 (5 bases). Between the trimmed V and J ends, which lost 4 bases and 2 bases, there was a span of 15 bases. The CDR3 runs 16 residues. Germline V gene sequence: CDR1 MNHEY, CDR2 SVGAGI. CDR3 DNA sequence: TGTGCCAGCAGTTTGGACGGGGGAGACCGCAATCAGCCCCAGCATTTT. Amino acid sequence: CASSLDGGDRNQPQHF.

V gene TRBV6-5 combines with J gene TRBJ2-3; 7 bases are shared with TRBD2. The CDR3 is made up of 15 amino acids. Germline CDR1 reads MNHEY; CDR2 reads SVGAGI. Germline trimming cut 6 bases from V and 0 bases from J; bases unmatched to any gene: 6. CDR3 residues: CASRTSGVSTDTQYF. DNA for the CDR3: TGTGCCAGCAGAACGAGCGGGGTTAGCACAGATACGCAGTATTTT.

This clone occurred once. The chain joins TRBV7-2 to TRBJ2-1; 12 nucleotides line up with TRBD2. In germline, CDR1 is SGHTA, CDR2 FQGNSA. Trimming at V came to 4 bases and at J to 8 bases, leaving 15 bases not matched to a gene. The CDR3 covers 18 residues. CDR3 loop: CASSYQPPLAGGDDEQFF. The CDR3 region has the DNA TGTGCCAGCAGCTACCAGCCCCCTCTAGCGGGGGGGGATGATGAGCAGTTCTTC.

The chain joins TRBV4-2 to TRBJ1-5; D gene uncertain. The V end lost 1 base, the J end lost 7 bases, and 11 bases lay between the germline ends. In germline, CDR1 is LGHNA, CDR2 YNFKEQ. The CDR3 extends over 14 amino acids. CDR3 sequence: CASSQAIEAQPQHF. As DNA, the CDR3 is TGTGCCAGCAGCCAAGCTATAGAGGCGCAGCCCCAGCATTTT.

CDR3 DNA sequence: TGTGCCAGCAGTCCACTAGCGGGGGGGCAAGAGACCCAGTACTTC. This codes for CASSPLAGGQETQYF. The chain joins TRBV6-5 to TRBJ2-5; the match to TRBD2 covers 13 bases. Germline assignment: CDR1 MNHEY and CDR2 SVGAGI. V lost 5 bases and J lost 2; bases outside the gene matches: 2. The CDR3 sequence is 15 residues long.

V is TRBV5-1 and J is TRBJ2-7; tentatively, D is TRBD1 (6 bases). The CDR3 sequence is 15 residues long. Trimming left V 4 bases short and J 2 bases short, with 16 bases between. Germline loops: CDR1 SGHRS, CDR2 YFSETQ. CDR3 residues: CASSQGQPGAYEQYF. The CDR3 DNA sequence: TGCGCCAGCAGCCAAGGACAGCCCGGGGCCTACGAGCAGTACTTC. Together with reference TRBV5-1 and TRBJ2-7, the CDR3 gives the full variable domain: KAGVTQTPRYLIKTRGQQVTLSCSPISGHRSVSWYQQTPGQGLQFLFEYFSETQRNKGNFPGRFSGRQFSNSRSEMNVSTLELGDSALYLCASSQGQPGAYEQYFGPGTRLTVT.

The genes are TRBV27 and TRBJ2-4; D might be TRBD1 (5 bases). The CDR3 is made up of 16 amino acids. Trimming took off 2 bases at V and 2 bases at J, with 13 bases between the two ends. Germline V gene data show CDR1 as MNHEY and CDR2 as SMNVEV (reference sequence). CDR3 DNA: TGTGCCAGCAGTTTAAGGGCAGGGTGGTCCAAAAACATTCAGTACTTC. Translating it yields CASSLRAGWSKNIQYF.

The V call is TRBV5-4, the J call TRBJ1-3; no reliable D call. CDR3 length: 16 residues. Germline-derived CDR1 and CDR2 are SGHNT and YYREEE (reference sequence). V gave up 2 bases and J gave up 0 bases, with 12 bases separating them. CDR3 loop: CASSLNGGHSGNTIYF. CDR3 sequence (DNA): TGTGCCAGCAGCTTAAACGGCGGTCACTCTGGAAACACCATATATTTT.

The chain couples TRBV9 to TRBJ2-7; D is unclear. This CDR3 is built from 15 residues. From germline, CDR1 is SGDLS and CDR2 YYNGEE. Trimming cost V 0 bases and J 3 bases, with 13 bases left between them. The CDR3 loop reads CASSVGLSSYYEQYF. The CDR3 bases are TGTGCCAGCAGCGTAGGTCTTAGTAGTTACTACGAGCAGTACTTC. Full variable domain (outside the CDR3, taken from reference TRBV9 and TRBJ2-7): DSGVTQTPKHLITATGQRVTLRCSPRSGDLSVYWYQQSLDQGLQFLIQYYNGEERAKGNILERFSAQQFPDLHSELNLSSLELGDSALYFCASSVGLSSYYEQYFGPGTRLTVT.

CDR3 amino acids: CASYLRGLNYNEQFF. The CDR3 DNA follows: TGTGCCAGCTACCTAAGGGGGTTGAACTACAATGAGCAGTTCTTC. The chain couples TRBV6-6 to TRBJ2-1, with D perhaps TRBD1 (6 bases). The CDR3 contains 15 residues. Germline CDR1 is MNHNY and CDR2 is SVGAGI (reference sequence). V was pared by 8 bases and J by 3 bases, with 17 bases between.

This chain uses TRBV7-6 with TRBJ1-2; perhaps TRBD1 as D (6 bases). Germline-derived CDR1 and CDR2 are SGHVS and FNYEAQ. This CDR3 has 12 amino acids. V lost 6 bases and J lost 8, with 13 bases in between. This CDR3 is CASSSGVNGYTF. The CDR3 nucleotides read TGTGCCAGCAGTTCAGGGGTAAACGGCTACACCTTC.

This clone occurred once. The chain is built from TRBV16 and TRBJ1-2, with 9 bases that match TRBD1. This CDR3 spans 16 amino acids. Unmatched junction bases numbered 10, after V lost 3 bases and J lost 5 bases. Germline lookup yields CDR1 KGHSY and CDR2 FQNENV. The CDR3 DNA is TGTGCCAGCAGCCATTCGAACAGGGGGCGCCTATATGGCTACACCTTC. Encoded protein: CASSHSNRGRLYGYTF.

This chain connects TRBV11-3 to TRBJ2-7, with 10 bases matching TRBD2. The CDR3 contains 17 residues. Germline lookup yields CDR1 SGHNT and CDR2 YENEEA. With 5 bases clipped from V and 1 base from J, the junction kept 11 bases outside the gene matches. The CDR3 nucleotides are TGTGCCAGCAGCCCCCGTCTAGCGGGGGCCGAGTCCTACGAGCAGTACTTC. Translating gives CASSPRLAGAESYEQYF.

The chain combines TRBV6-1 with TRBJ1-6; D not certain. Trimming took 6 bases from V and 7 from J, leaving 10 bases between them. The CDR3 totals 13 residues. Germline lookup yields CDR1 MNHNS and CDR2 SASEGT. The DNA for the CDR3 is TGTGCCAGCAGCGGAGGCCGCAATTCACCCCTCCACTTT. It codes for CASSGGRNSPLHF.

In regard to this clone: Other DNA sequences within the sample encode an identical CDR3. The CDR3 region is CASSGTSGGIHNEQFF. The CDR3 DNA reads TGTGCCAGCAGCGGGACTAGCGGGGGAATCCACAATGAGCAGTTCTTC. The genes are TRBV2 and TRBJ2-1; TRBD2 aligns across 14 bases. From germline, CDR1 is SNHLY and CDR2 FYNNEI. This CDR3 is built from 16 residues. V was clipped by 6 bases and J by 5 bases; unmatched bases: 6.

The J gene is TRBJ2-5, the V gene TRBV7-2; 11 positions match TRBD1. The length of the CDR3 is 15 residues. Germline assignment: CDR1 SGHTA and CDR2 FQGNSA. After removal of 4 bases from V and 7 bases from J, the junction contained 8 bases not matched to a gene. The CDR3 reads CASSSYGTGGVTQYF. CDR3 in DNA: TGTGCCAGCAGCTCATACGGGACAGGGGGTGTGACCCAGTACTTC.

The sample holds one count of this clone. The gene calls are TRBV7-9 and TRBJ2-3, with D possibly being TRBD2 (6 bases). This CDR3 has 15 residues. Trimming took off 1 base at V and 1 base at J, with 9 bases between the two ends. The germline V gene encodes CDR1 SEHNR and CDR2 FQNEAQ (reference sequence). The CDR3 nucleotides read TGTGCCAGCAGCTTAGGTAGCGGAGGCACAGATACGCAGTATTTT. It specifies CASSLGSGGTDTQYF.

This clone was observed a few times. The CDR3 reads CASSGRHSGGGDTQYF. The CDR3 DNA follows: TGTGCCAGCAGTGGTCGTCATAGCGGGGGAGGAGATACGCAGTATTTT. This chain joins TRBV25-1 and TRBJ2-3; 9 positions agree with TRBD2. This CDR3 spans 16 amino acids. Looked up from germline, CDR1 is MGHDK and CDR2 is SYGVNS. J was trimmed by 5 bases and V by 4 bases; bases with no gene match: 10.

The chain combines TRBV7-2 with TRBJ1-2; the D is unclear. V lost 5 bases, J lost 6 bases, and 19 bases lay in between. The germline V gene has CDR1 SGHTA and CDR2 FQGNSA. The CDR3 has 15 amino acids. The DNA of the CDR3 is TGTGCCAGCAGCCGTTCTCGTGAGGGCTGGGATGGCTACACCTTC. Amino acid sequence: CASSRSREGWDGYTF.

The chain links TRBV27 to TRBJ2-7, with no clear D. The V end was cut by 8 bases, the J end by 3 bases, with 17 bases between. The CDR3 spans 14 residues. CDR1 and CDR2 from the germline V gene are MNHEY and SMNVEV (reference sequence). CDR3 residues: CASGPRAPLYEQYF. For the CDR3, the DNA is TGTGCCAGCGGTCCCCGCGCCCCCCTCTACGAGCAGTACTTC.

The genes are TRBV18 and TRBJ2-2; the D gene is possibly TRBD1 (6 bases). The CDR3 runs to 15 residues. V was cut by 6 bases and J by 1 base, with 12 bases left in between. Germline V gene data show CDR1 as KGHSH and CDR2 as LQKENI. The CDR3 reads CASSRTDVNTGELFF. CDR3 sequence (DNA): TGTGCCAGCTCCCGGACAGACGTGAACACCGGGGAGCTGTTTTTT.

The V call is TRBV19, the J call TRBJ1-1; maybe TRBD1 (6 bases). The ends were cut back, 5 bases at V and 6 bases at J, with 13 bases in the middle. Germline V gene sequence: CDR1 LNHDA, CDR2 SQIVND (reference sequence). The CDR3 runs 13 residues. The CDR3 sequence: CASSPKAGAEAFF. As DNA, the CDR3 is TGTGCCAGTAGTCCTAAGGCAGGGGCTGAAGCTTTCTTT.